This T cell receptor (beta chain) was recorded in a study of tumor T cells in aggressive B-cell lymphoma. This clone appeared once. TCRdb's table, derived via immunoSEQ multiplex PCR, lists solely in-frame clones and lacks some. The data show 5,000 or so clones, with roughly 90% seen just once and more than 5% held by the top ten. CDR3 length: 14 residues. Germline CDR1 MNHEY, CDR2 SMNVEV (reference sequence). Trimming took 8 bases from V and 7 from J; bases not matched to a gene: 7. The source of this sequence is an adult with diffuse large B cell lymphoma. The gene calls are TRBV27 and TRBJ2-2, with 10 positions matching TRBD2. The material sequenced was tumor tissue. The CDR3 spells CASRTLAGVGELFF. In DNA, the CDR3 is TGTGCCAGCCGTACTCTAGCGGGGGTCGGGGAGCTGTTTTTT.